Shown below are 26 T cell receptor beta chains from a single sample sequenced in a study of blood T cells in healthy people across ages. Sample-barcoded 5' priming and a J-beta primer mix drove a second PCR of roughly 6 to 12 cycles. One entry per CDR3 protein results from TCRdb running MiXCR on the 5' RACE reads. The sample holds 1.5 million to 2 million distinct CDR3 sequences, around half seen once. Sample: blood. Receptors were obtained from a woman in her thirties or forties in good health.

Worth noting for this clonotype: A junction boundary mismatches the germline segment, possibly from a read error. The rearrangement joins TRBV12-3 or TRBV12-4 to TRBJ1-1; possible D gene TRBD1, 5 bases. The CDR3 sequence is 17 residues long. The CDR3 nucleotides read TGTGTCAGCAGTGCCGGTAGGGACTGCAAGCTGTGTACTGAAGCTTTCTTT. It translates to CVSSAGRDCKLCTEAFF.

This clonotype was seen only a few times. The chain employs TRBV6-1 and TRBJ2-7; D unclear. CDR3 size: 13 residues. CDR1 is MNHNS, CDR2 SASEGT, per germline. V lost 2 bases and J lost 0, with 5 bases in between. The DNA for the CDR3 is TGTGCCAGCAGTGAATCAGGCTCCTACGAGCAGTACTTC. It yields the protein CASSESGSYEQYF.

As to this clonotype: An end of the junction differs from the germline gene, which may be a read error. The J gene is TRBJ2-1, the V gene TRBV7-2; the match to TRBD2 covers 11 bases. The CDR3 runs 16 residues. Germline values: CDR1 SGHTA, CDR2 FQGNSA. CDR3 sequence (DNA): TGTGCCAGCAACTTAGGGTCTAGCGGGGGGAGGAATGAGCAGTTCTTC. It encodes CASNLGSSGGRNEQFF.

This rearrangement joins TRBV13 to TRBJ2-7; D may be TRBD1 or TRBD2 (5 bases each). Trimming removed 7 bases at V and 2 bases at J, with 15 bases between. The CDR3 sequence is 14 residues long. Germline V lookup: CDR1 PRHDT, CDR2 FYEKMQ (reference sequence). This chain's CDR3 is CASKNRQGPYEQYF. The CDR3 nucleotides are TGTGCCAGCAAAAACCGGCAGGGACCCTACGAGCAGTACTTC.

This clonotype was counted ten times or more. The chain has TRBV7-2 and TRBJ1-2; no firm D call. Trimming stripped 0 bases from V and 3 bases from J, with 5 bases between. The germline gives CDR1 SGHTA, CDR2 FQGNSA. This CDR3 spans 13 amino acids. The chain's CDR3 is CASSLAPHYGYTF. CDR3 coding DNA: TGTGCCAGCAGCTTAGCCCCGCACTATGGCTACACCTTC.

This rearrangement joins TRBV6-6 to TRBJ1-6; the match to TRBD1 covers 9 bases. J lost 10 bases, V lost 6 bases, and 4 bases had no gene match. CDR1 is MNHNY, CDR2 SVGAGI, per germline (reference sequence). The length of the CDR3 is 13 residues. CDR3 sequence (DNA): TGTGCCAGCAGAGGACAGGGGCCCTCACCCCTCCACTTT. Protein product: CASRGQGPSPLHF.

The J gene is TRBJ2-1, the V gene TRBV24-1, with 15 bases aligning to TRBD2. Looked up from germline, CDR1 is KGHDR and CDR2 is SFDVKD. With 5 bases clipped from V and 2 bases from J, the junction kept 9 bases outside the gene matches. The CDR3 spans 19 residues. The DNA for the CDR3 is TGTGCCACCAGTGCGAATCCGGGACTAGCGGGGGGCGCCTACAATGAGCAGTTCTTC. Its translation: CATSANPGLAGGAYNEQFF.

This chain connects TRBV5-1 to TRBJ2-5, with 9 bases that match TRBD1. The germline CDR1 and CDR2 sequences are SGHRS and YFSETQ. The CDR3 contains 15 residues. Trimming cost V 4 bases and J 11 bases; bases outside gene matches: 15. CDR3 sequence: CASSPTGGMRNEQYF. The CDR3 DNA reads TGCGCCAGCAGCCCGACAGGGGGAATGAGAAATGAGCAGTACTTC.

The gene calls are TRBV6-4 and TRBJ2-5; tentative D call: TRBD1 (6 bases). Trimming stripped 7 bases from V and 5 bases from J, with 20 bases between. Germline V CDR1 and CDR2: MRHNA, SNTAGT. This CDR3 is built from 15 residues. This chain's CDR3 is CASTDHRAKWETQYF. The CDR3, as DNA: TGTGCCAGCACCGACCACAGGGCCAAGTGGGAGACCCAGTACTTC.

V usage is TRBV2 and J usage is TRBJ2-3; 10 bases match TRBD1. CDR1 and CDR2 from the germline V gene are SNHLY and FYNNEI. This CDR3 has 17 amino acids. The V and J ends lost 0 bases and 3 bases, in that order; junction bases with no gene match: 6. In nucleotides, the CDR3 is TGTGCCAGCAGTGAAGCGGGGTGGACAGGGGGGACAGATACGCAGTATTTT. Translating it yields CASSEAGWTGGTDTQYF.

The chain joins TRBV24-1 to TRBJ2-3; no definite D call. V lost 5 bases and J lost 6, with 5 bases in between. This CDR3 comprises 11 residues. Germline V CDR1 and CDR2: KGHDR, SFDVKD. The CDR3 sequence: CATSAGDTQYF. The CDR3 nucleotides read TGTGCCACCAGTGCCGGTGATACGCAGTATTTT.

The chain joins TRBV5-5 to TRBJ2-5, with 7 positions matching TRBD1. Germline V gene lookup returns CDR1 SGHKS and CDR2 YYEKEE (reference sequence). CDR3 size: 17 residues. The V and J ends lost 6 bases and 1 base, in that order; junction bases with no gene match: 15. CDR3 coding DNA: TGTGCCAGCAACCTCTTCTTTGACAGGGCCTTCCAAGAGACCCAGTACTTC. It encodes CASNLFFDRAFQETQYF.

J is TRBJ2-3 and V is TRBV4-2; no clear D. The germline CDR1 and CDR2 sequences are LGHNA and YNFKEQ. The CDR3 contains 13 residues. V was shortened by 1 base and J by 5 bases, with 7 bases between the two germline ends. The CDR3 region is CASSQVEQDTQYF. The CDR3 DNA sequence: TGTGCCAGCAGCCAAGTCGAGCAAGATACGCAGTATTTT.

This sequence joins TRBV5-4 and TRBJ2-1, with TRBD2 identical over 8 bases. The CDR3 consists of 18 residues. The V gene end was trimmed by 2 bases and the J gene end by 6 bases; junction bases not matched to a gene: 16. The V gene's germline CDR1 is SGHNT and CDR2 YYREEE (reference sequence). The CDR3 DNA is TGTGCCAGCAGCTTTCCCAACATGGGACTAGGAGGATCCAATGAGCAGTTCTTC. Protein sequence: CASSFPNMGLGGSNEQFF.

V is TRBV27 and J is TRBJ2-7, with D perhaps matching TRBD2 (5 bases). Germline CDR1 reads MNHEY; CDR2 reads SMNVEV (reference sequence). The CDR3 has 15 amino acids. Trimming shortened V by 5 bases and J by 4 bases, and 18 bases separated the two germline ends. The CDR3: CASSPRVSRSYEQYF. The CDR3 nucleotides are TGTGCCAGCAGTCCGCGGGTCTCGAGATCTTACGAGCAGTACTTC.

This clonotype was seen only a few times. The CDR3 nucleotides read TGTGCCAGCAGCCTCCACCAGGGGGGCCCTCTGTACAATGAGCAGTTCTTC. Encoded protein: CASSLHQGGPLYNEQFF. V usage is TRBV11-2 and J usage is TRBJ2-1; tentatively, D is TRBD1 (7 bases). Germline values: CDR1 SGHAT, CDR2 FQNNGV. This CDR3 has 17 residues. V shed 5 bases and J shed 4 bases, with 21 bases lying between them.

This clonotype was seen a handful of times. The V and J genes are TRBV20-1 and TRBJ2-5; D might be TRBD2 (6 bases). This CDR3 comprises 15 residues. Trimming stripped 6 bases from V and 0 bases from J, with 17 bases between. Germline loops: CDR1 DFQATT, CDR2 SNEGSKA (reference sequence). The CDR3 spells CSASYGRDYQETQYF. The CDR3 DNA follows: TGCAGTGCGAGTTATGGGCGGGATTACCAAGAGACCCAGTACTTC.

The CDR3 nucleotides are TGTGCCAGCAGTTACGTTGCAGGGAGGTCCCCCGAGCAGTACTTC. It translates to CASSYVAGRSPEQYF. The chain combines TRBV6-5 with TRBJ2-5; D might be TRBD2 (6 bases). The closer fit of TRBJ2-7 to the DNA end suggests the J call may be wrong. The CDR3 has 15 residues. The germline V gene encodes CDR1 MNHEY and CDR2 SVGAGI.

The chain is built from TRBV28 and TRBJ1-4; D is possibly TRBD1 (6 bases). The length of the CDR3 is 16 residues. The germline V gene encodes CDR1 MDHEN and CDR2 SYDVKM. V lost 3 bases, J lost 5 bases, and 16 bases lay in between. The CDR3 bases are TGTGCCAGCAGTTTTGGGGGCGGACAGAAGAATGAAAAACTGTTTTTT. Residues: CASSFGGGQKNEKLFF.

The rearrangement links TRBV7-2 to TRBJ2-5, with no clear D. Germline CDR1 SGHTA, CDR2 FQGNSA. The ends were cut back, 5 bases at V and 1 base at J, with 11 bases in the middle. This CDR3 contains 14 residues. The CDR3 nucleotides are TGTGCCAGCAGCCGTGAGCACCTCCAAGAGACCCAGTACTTC. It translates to CASSREHLQETQYF.

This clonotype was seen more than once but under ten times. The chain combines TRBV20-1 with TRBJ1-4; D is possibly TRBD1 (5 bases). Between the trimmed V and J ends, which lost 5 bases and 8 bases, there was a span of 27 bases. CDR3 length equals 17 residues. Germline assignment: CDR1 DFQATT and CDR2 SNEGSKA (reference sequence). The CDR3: CSADLIEGGAQGEKLFF. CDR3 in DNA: TGCAGTGCTGACCTAATCGAGGGAGGCGCCCAGGGAGAAAAACTGTTTTTT.

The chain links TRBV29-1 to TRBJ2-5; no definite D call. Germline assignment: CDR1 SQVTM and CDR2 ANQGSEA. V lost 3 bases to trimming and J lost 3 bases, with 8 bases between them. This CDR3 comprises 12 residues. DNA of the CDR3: TGCAGCGTTGAGAAGGGCGAAGAGACCCAGTACTTC. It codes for CSVEKGEETQYF.

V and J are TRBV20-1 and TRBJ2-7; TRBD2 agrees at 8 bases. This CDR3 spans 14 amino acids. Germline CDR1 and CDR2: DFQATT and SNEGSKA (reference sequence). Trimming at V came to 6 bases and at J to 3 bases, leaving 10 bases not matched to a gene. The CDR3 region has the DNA TGCAGTGCCACCTCGGGACTAGTGTTCTACGAGCAGTACTTC. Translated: CSATSGLVFYEQYF.

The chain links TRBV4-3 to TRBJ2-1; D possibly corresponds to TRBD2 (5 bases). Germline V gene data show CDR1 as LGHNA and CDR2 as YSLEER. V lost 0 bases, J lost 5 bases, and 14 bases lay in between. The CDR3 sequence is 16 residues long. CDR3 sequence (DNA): TGCGCCAGCAGCCAAGATCTAGTCCTAGCCAACAATGAGCAGTTCTTC. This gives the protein CASSQDLVLANNEQFF.

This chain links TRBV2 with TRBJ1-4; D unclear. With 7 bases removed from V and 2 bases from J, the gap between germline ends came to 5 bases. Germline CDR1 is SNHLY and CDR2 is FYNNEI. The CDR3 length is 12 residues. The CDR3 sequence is CASTMTNEKLFF. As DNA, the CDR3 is TGTGCCAGCACGATGACTAATGAAAAACTGTTTTTT.

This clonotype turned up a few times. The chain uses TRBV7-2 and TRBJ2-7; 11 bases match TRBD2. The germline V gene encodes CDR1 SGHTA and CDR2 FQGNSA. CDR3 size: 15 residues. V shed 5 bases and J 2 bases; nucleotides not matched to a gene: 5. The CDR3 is CASSVSGGAAYEQYF. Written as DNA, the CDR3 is TGTGCCAGCAGCGTTAGCGGGGGGGCGGCCTACGAGCAGTACTTC.